A single sample gave rise to the 27 T cell receptor beta chains below, sequenced in a study of early T cells in non-severe SARS-CoV-2 infection. From the 5' RACE reads, TCRdb called clonotypes with MiXCR, one entry per CDR3 protein. This table has tens of thousands of distinct CDR3 sequences, over 9% appearing once. The sequenced material came from whole blood. These receptors all stem from an adult who was a healthcare worker with PCR-confirmed SARS-CoV-2 infection or an uninfected control (not recorded which).

Many counts were recorded for this clonotype. The chain is built from TRBV11-2 and TRBJ2-7, with TRBD1 matching 10 bases. The CDR3 contains 15 residues. Germline assignment: CDR1 SGHAT and CDR2 FQNNGV. J was trimmed by 4 bases and V by 5 bases; bases with no gene match: 8. The CDR3 here is CASSLGQGGFYEQYF. CDR3 in DNA: TGTGCCAGCAGCCTAGGACAGGGGGGATTTTACGAGCAGTACTTC. Complete variable domain (other parts from reference TRBV11-2 and TRBJ2-7): EAGVAQSPRYKIIEKRQSVAFWCNPISGHATLYWYQQILGQGPKLLIQFQNNGVVDDSQLPKDRFSAERLKGVDSTLKIQPAKLEDSAVYLCASSLGQGGFYEQYFGPGTRLTVT.

This clonotype was seen a handful of times. The chain employs TRBV7-9 and TRBJ1-1; D perhaps matches TRBD1 (5 bases). The CDR3 covers 13 residues. The V end was cut by 4 bases, the J end by 10 bases, with 16 bases between. Germline lookup yields CDR1 SEHNR and CDR2 FQNEAQ (reference sequence). In nucleotides, the CDR3 is TGTGCCAGCAGCTCACTCCACGGGGGTACAGCTTTCTTT. Translation: CASSSLHGGTAFF.

The chain carries TRBV10-2 and TRBJ2-1, with D unclear. Germline CDR1 is WSHSY and CDR2 is SAAADI. The CDR3 totals 16 residues. Trimming shortened V by 0 bases and J by 4 bases, and 13 bases separated the two germline ends. CDR3 sequence: CASSESVWVPYNEQFF. CDR3 in DNA: TGCGCCAGCAGTGAGTCCGTGTGGGTCCCTTACAATGAGCAGTTCTTC.

This clonotype was detected many times. An end of the junction differs from the germline gene, which may be a read error. The chain couples TRBV7-9 to TRBJ2-2; a possible D gene is TRBD1 (5 bases). Germline CDR1 reads SEHNR; CDR2 reads FQNEAQ (reference sequence). This CDR3 is built from 16 residues. The CDR3 loop reads CASTLQARRGTGELFF. The CDR3 DNA sequence: TGTGCCAGCACCTTACAGGCTAGACGAGGCACCGGGGAGCTGTTTTTT.

The sample holds a few counts of this clonotype. The rearrangement uses TRBV5-1 and TRBJ2-7; D might be TRBD2 (6 bases). Trimming took 5 bases from V and 2 from J, leaving 14 bases between them. CDR3 length: 14 residues. Germline V gene data show CDR1 as SGHRS and CDR2 as YFSETQ. The CDR3 loop is CASRRGTGAYEQYF. CDR3 bases: TGCGCCAGCAGGCGTGGGACGGGGGCCTACGAGCAGTACTTC.

In this sample, this clonotype turned up a few times. The genes are TRBV6-5 and TRBJ2-3; possibly TRBD1 or TRBD2 for D (5 bases each). The CDR3 is made up of 13 amino acids. The germline CDR1 and CDR2 sequences are MNHEY and SVGAGI. V lost 10 bases and J lost 2, with 13 bases in between. DNA of the CDR3: TGTGCCATCCTCCGGGACCCCACAGATACGCAGTATTTT. Its protein is CAILRDPTDTQYF.

In nucleotides, the CDR3 is TGTGCCTGGAGTCCGCGTGACAGGGGCGGACAGCCCCAGCATTTT. Amino acid sequence: CAWSPRDRGGQPQHF. The chain couples TRBV30 to TRBJ1-5; 8 bases agree with TRBD1. The V segment lost 2 bases and the J segment 7 bases; nucleotides outside the gene matches: 10. Germline-derived CDR1 and CDR2 are GTSNPN and SVGIG (reference sequence). The CDR3 runs 15 residues. The full variable domain, in which reference TRBV30 and TRBJ1-5 provide the parts outside the CDR3, is SQTIHQWPATLVQPVGSPLSLECTVEGTSNPNLYWYRQAAGRGLQLLFYSVGIGQISSEVPQNLSASRPQDRQFILSSKKLLLSDSGFYLCAWSPRDRGGQPQHFGDGTRLSIL.

The CDR3 region has the DNA TGCGCCAGCAGCCCCATCCCACTAGCGGGATTAGGCTATGAGCAGTTCTTC. This encodes CASSPIPLAGLGYEQFF. The chain combines TRBV5-1 with TRBJ2-1; 10 bases fit TRBD2. Germline V gene data show CDR1 as SGHRS and CDR2 as YFSETQ. The CDR3 is 17 residues long. J gave up 8 bases and V 4 bases, and 15 bases lay outside the gene matches.

The J gene is TRBJ1-4, the V gene TRBV10-3, with 9 bases that match TRBD1. Looked up from germline, CDR1 is ENHRY and CDR2 is SYGVKD. The ends lost 5 bases at V and 8 bases at J; junction bases unmatched: 3. The CDR3 totals 13 residues. The CDR3 nucleotides are TGTGCCATCAGTACCGGGACAGGGGAAAAACTGTTTTTT. Translated, it gives CAISTGTGEKLFF.

At least ten counts were recorded for this clonotype. V gene TRBV2 combines with J gene TRBJ1-1, with D possibly being TRBD1 (6 bases). CDR3 length: 15 amino acids. Between the trimmed V and J ends, which lost 8 bases and 1 base, there was a span of 17 bases. Per the germline V gene, CDR1 is SNHLY and CDR2 is FYNNEI. The CDR3 sequence is CASQGYGQPNTEAFF. The CDR3 DNA reads as TGTGCCAGCCAGGGGTATGGACAGCCGAACACTGAAGCTTTCTTT. Full variable domain (missing parts from reference TRBV2 and TRBJ1-1): EPEVTQTPSHQVTQMGQEVILRCVPISNHLYFYWYRQILGQKVEFLVSFYNNEISEKSEIFDDQFSVERPDGSNFTLKIRSTKLEDSAMYFCASQGYGQPNTEAFFGQGTRLTVV.

In its sample, this clonotype was seen a few times. The chain carries TRBV20-1 and TRBJ2-1; the D is unclear. Between the trimmed V and J ends, which lost 0 bases and 13 bases, there was a span of 16 bases. In germline, CDR1 is DFQATT, CDR2 SNEGSKA (reference sequence). CDR3 length: 13 amino acids. For the CDR3, the DNA is TGCAGTGCTAGAGACCCCATTAGGTACAGTCAGTTCTTC. This translates into CSARDPIRYSQFF.

A few counts support this clonotype. The chain employs TRBV5-1 and TRBJ1-2, with no clear D. The CDR3 contains 15 residues. In germline, CDR1 is SGHRS, CDR2 YFSETQ. V was pared by 3 bases and J by 8 bases, with 20 bases between. CDR3 amino acids: CASSSDGSNYDGYTF. CDR3 bases: TGCGCCAGCAGCTCGGACGGCTCTAACTATGACGGCTACACCTTC.

This clonotype occurred many times. The chain is built from TRBV7-2 and TRBJ2-3; D is perhaps TRBD2 (6 bases). V lost 1 base and J lost 0, with 11 bases in between. Germline V gene sequence: CDR1 SGHTA, CDR2 FQGNSA. This CDR3 is built from 16 residues. The CDR3 DNA reads as TGTGCCAGCAGCTTAGGCGGAGGGGCTAGCACAGATACGCAGTATTTT. Protein product: CASSLGGGASTDTQYF. Drawing the rest from reference TRBV7-2 and TRBJ2-3, the complete variable domain is GAGVSQSPSNKVTEKGKDVELRCDPISGHTALYWYRQSLGQGLEFLIYFQGNSAPDKSGLPSDRFSAERTGGSVSTLTIQRTQQEDSAVYLCASSLGGGASTDTQYFGPGTRLTVL.

This clonotype was counted ten times or more. V is TRBV7-2 and J is TRBJ2-2, with D possibly TRBD2 on 6 matching bases. The germline V and J ends were trimmed by 6 bases and 2 bases, with 16 bases remaining between them. Germline V gene lookup returns CDR1 SGHTA and CDR2 FQGNSA. The CDR3 spans 16 residues. CDR3 coding DNA: TGTGCCAGCAGGCGTACTAGCCCTCTTAACACCGGGGAGCTGTTTTTT. Translated, it gives CASRRTSPLNTGELFF. Based on the CDR3 plus reference TRBV7-2 and TRBJ2-2, the full variable domain is GAGVSQSPSNKVTEKGKDVELRCDPISGHTALYWYRQSLGQGLEFLIYFQGNSAPDKSGLPSDRFSAERTGGSVSTLTIQRTQQEDSAVYLCASRRTSPLNTGELFFGEGSRLTVL.

This clonotype was observed a handful of times. The gene calls are TRBV5-1 and TRBJ2-1, with a possible D match to TRBD2 (6 bases). Deletions cut 4 bases from V and 6 bases from J, with 20 bases between. CDR3 length: 16 residues. Germline CDR1 and CDR2: SGHRS and YFSETQ. In DNA, the CDR3 is TGCGCCAGCAGCCCGCAGGCGGGCGGGACCCCCAATGAGCAGTTCTTC. Translating gives CASSPQAGGTPNEQFF.

CDR3 protein: CASSQQLAGAYEQYF. As DNA, the CDR3 is TGTGCCAGCAGCCAACAACTAGCGGGAGCCTACGAGCAGTACTTC. This chain connects TRBV4-2 to TRBJ2-7; 11 nucleotides agree with TRBD2. Per germline, CDR1 LGHNA and CDR2 YNFKEQ. Losses at the gene ends were 2 bases for V and 2 bases for J; bases not matched to a gene: 2. The CDR3 is made up of 15 amino acids.

The chain carries TRBV7-3 and TRBJ2-1; no reliable D call. Between the trimmed V and J ends, which lost 4 bases and 7 bases, there was a span of 11 bases. CDR3 length equals 13 residues. Germline V CDR1 and CDR2: SGHTA, FQGTGA. The DNA of the CDR3 is TGTGCCAGCAGCTGGGATGTGGCGAATGAGCAGTTCTTC. Translated, it gives CASSWDVANEQFF.

The V and J genes are TRBV19 and TRBJ2-7; 9 bases fit TRBD2. Germline CDR1 LNHDA, CDR2 SQIVND (reference sequence). The CDR3 runs to 14 residues. Trimming at V came to 6 bases and at J to 4 bases, leaving 7 bases not matched to a gene. The CDR3 region is CASSLSGSGYEQYF. The CDR3 nucleotides read TGTGCCAGTAGCCTTAGCGGGAGCGGATACGAGCAGTACTTC. Full variable domain (missing parts from reference TRBV19 and TRBJ2-7): DGGITQSPKYLFRKEGQNVTLSCEQNLNHDAMYWYRQDPGQGLRLIYYSQIVNDFQKGDIAEGYSVSREKKESFPLTVTSAQKNPTAFYLCASSLSGSGYEQYFGPGTRLTVT.

This clonotype has only a few counts. V is TRBV20-1 and J is TRBJ1-1; D remains unclear. The CDR3 length is 14 residues. Trimming took off 4 bases at V and 1 base at J, with 13 bases between the two ends. Germline V lookup: CDR1 DFQATT, CDR2 SNEGSKA (reference sequence). CDR3 DNA: TGCAGTGCTACACCGAGGACGGGGAACACTGAAGCTTTCTTT. Amino acid sequence: CSATPRTGNTEAFF.

This clonotype was detected many times. The J gene is TRBJ1-5, the V gene TRBV20-1; D unclear. V was cut by 2 bases and J by 0 bases, with 8 bases left in between. The CDR3 has 14 residues. Germline-derived CDR1 and CDR2 are DFQATT and SNEGSKA (reference sequence). The chain's CDR3 is CSARNPGSNQPQHF. CDR3 DNA sequence: TGCAGTGCTAGAAATCCGGGTAGCAATCAGCCCCAGCATTTT.

The rearrangement links TRBV25-1 to TRBJ2-3; D uncertain. This CDR3 contains 12 residues. Germline assignment: CDR1 MGHDK and CDR2 SYGVNS. V was cut by 3 bases and J by 3 bases, with 4 bases left in between. CDR3 nucleotide sequence: TGTGCCAGCAGTGATTGGACAGATACGCAGTATTTT. Translated, it gives CASSDWTDTQYF.

This clonotype was observed a handful of times. The chain uses TRBV11-2 and TRBJ2-5; D is ambiguous. V dropped 5 bases and J dropped 7 bases, with 17 bases sitting between them. Germline V gives CDR1 SGHAT, CDR2 FQNNGV. This CDR3 is 14 amino acids long. The DNA of the CDR3 is TGTGCCAGCAGCCAACGGCCCAAGGAAGTGACCCAGTACTTC. Amino acid sequence: CASSQRPKEVTQYF. The full variable domain, in which reference TRBV11-2 and TRBJ2-5 provide the parts outside the CDR3, is EAGVAQSPRYKIIEKRQSVAFWCNPISGHATLYWYQQILGQGPKLLIQFQNNGVVDDSQLPKDRFSAERLKGVDSTLKIQPAKLEDSAVYLCASSQRPKEVTQYFGPGTRLLVL.

The rearrangement joins TRBV5-8 to TRBJ2-3; D is possibly TRBD2 (6 bases). This CDR3 comprises 15 residues. In germline, CDR1 is SGHTS, CDR2 YDEGEE. Between the trimmed V and J ends, which lost 1 base and 0 bases, there was a span of 9 bases. CDR3 residues: CASSLKGTSTDTQYF. In nucleotides, the CDR3 is TGTGCCAGCAGCTTGAAAGGGACTAGCACAGATACGCAGTATTTT.

This clonotype showed up many times. This chain joins TRBV11-2 and TRBJ1-1, with unresolved D. Germline V gives CDR1 SGHAT, CDR2 FQNNGV. This CDR3 contains 15 residues. Trimming cost V 0 bases and J 0 bases, with 8 bases left between them. Here the CDR3 reads CASSLDPSMNTEAFF. The DNA for the CDR3 is TGTGCCAGCAGCTTAGATCCCAGCATGAACACTGAAGCTTTCTTT.

The CDR3 loop reads CASSQEAYRGLENNEQFF. CDR3 DNA sequence: TGTGCCAGCAGCCAAGAAGCCTATAGAGGGCTAGAGAACAATGAGCAGTTCTTC. V usage is TRBV4-2 and J usage is TRBJ2-1, with D perhaps matching TRBD2 (5 bases). Trimming left V 0 bases short and J 5 bases short, with 20 bases between. In germline, CDR1 is LGHNA, CDR2 YNFKEQ. CDR3 length: 18 amino acids.

This clonotype was seen ten or more times. The chain combines TRBV12-5 with TRBJ1-1; D is perhaps TRBD1 (5 bases). Germline V CDR1 and CDR2: LGHNT, FRNRAP. The CDR3 is 14 residues long. Trimming pared 7 bases from V and 3 bases from J, leaving 15 bases between. The CDR3 is CASVKGEWDTEAFF. CDR3 DNA sequence: TGTGCTAGTGTGAAAGGGGAATGGGACACTGAAGCTTTCTTT.

This clonotype showed up many times. CDR3 sequence (DNA): TGCAGTGCCCGTGGAGATAGCGGGAGGGCCTGGGAGACCCAGTACTTC. As protein: CSARGDSGRAWETQYF. The chain is built from TRBV20-1 and TRBJ2-5; 11 nucleotides align to TRBD2. This CDR3 has 16 amino acids. Trimming at V came to 6 bases and at J to 5 bases, leaving 14 bases not matched to a gene. CDR1 is DFQATT and CDR2 is SNEGSKA in the germline V gene (reference sequence).